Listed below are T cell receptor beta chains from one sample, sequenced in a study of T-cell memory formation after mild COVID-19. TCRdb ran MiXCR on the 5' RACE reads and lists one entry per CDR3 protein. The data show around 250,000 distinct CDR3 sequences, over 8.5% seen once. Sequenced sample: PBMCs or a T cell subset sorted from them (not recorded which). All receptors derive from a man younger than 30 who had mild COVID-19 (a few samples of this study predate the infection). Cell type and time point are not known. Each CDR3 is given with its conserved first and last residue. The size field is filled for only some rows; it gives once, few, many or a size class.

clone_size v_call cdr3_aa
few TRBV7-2 CASSLVVSTGKGEQYF
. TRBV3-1 CASSHHRGRADGYTF
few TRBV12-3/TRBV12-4 CASTPAGSLTPQHF
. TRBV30 CAWSTDQPQHF
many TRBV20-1 CSARDRITAWKEAFF
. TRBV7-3 CASSLGQGGQETQYF
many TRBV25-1 CASSEEGTSGGGDTQYF
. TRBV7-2 CASSFGSGTGDTEAFF
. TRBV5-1 CASSRDGTSGEGTQYF
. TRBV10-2 CASSELGMNTEAFF
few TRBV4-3 CASSQDGVPETQYF
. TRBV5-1 CASSPAPPPSYEQYF
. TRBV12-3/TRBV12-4 CASSFRMGNEQFF
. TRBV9 CASSVGGPTKGNYGYTF
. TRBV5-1 CASSSDTGNQPQHF
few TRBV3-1 CASSRTTGWDTEAFF